This passage covers 12 T cell receptor beta chains from one sample sequenced in a study of early T cells in non-severe SARS-CoV-2 infection listed by TCRdb under 2021. Preparation of the library involved 5' RACE. Sequencing used a NextSeq 500. Starting from the raw public reads, TCRdb applied fastp trimming at Q25, assembled clones with MiXCR and retained in-frame beta chains. Entries that share a CDR3 protein sequence are merged under the most common genes and DNA. Across this sample there are just under 65,000 distinct CDR3 sequences, with 5.5% to 7% seen only once. The leading ten clones occupy under 4% of the sample. The sample was whole blood, taken at baseline. Receptor source: an adult who was a healthcare worker with PCR-confirmed SARS-CoV-2 infection or an uninfected control (not recorded which).

This clonotype has ten or more counts. This chain joins TRBV4-2 and TRBJ2-1, with TRBD2 identical over 10 bases. V gave up 5 bases and J gave up 2 bases; unmatched junction bases: 3. CDR1 LGHNA and CDR2 YNFKEQ come from the germline V gene. The CDR3 is made up of 15 amino acids. Here the CDR3 reads CASSTGTSAYNEQFF. CDR3 nucleotides: TGTGCCAGCAGCACCGGGACTAGCGCCTACAATGAGCAGTTCTTC.

This clonotype was found many times. The J gene is TRBJ2-1, the V gene TRBV29-1; TRBD1 or TRBD2 may be the D gene (5 bases each). The CDR3 is 17 amino acids. V lost 2 bases, J lost 3 bases, and 20 bases lay in between. From germline, CDR1 is SQVTM and CDR2 ANQGSEA. The CDR3 DNA is TGCAGCGTTGAACGGTGGGGGAATACGGATAGCTACAATGAGCAGTTCTTC. It encodes CSVERWGNTDSYNEQFF.

This clonotype was counted ten times or more. The chain employs TRBV18 and TRBJ1-4; D is perhaps TRBD1 (5 bases). The CDR3 is 14 residues long. Germline lookup yields CDR1 KGHSH and CDR2 LQKENI. Between the trimmed V and J ends, which lost 3 bases and 3 bases, there was a span of 8 bases. Written as DNA, the CDR3 is TGTGCCAGCTCACCGAGGGGACCTAATGAAAAACTGTTTTTT. Its translation: CASSPRGPNEKLFF.

This clonotype was seen at least ten times. The rearrangement links TRBV29-1 to TRBJ1-1; D call uncertain. The CDR3 is made up of 12 amino acids. The germline V gene has CDR1 SQVTM and CDR2 ANQGSEA. V shed 6 bases and J shed 3 bases, with 11 bases lying between them. The DNA of the CDR3 is TGCAGCGTCTGCTCGTTTGACACTGAAGCTTTCTTT. Amino acid sequence: CSVCSFDTEAFF. Full variable domain (missing parts from reference TRBV29-1 and TRBJ1-1): SAVISQKPSRDICQRGTSLTIQCQVDSQVTMMFWYRQQPGQSLTLIATANQGSEATYESGFVIDKFPISRPNLTFSTLTVSNMSPEDSSIYLCSVCSFDTEAFFGQGTRLTVV.

This clonotype came up many times. In this CDR3 the conserved last residue, phenylalanine or tryptophan, is missing, so a read error is likely. V is TRBV20-1 and J is TRBJ2-7; 10 positions match TRBD2. The V gene's germline CDR1 is DFQATT and CDR2 SNEGSKA (reference sequence). V was pared by 6 bases and J by 2 bases, with 4 bases of the junction left unmatched. The CDR3 sequence is 13 residues long. The CDR3 coding sequence is TGCAGTGCCTTAGCGGGAGGTACCTACGAGCAGTACCTC. Its protein product is CSALAGGTYEQYL.

This clonotype was seen repeatedly, ten times or more. The chain has TRBV7-2 and TRBJ2-5; TRBD2 agrees at 10 bases. This CDR3 contains 17 residues. V dropped 0 bases and J dropped 6; count of bases not matched to a gene: 10. The germline V gene encodes CDR1 SGHTA and CDR2 FQGNSA. CDR3 loop: CASSLAIQREGLKTQYF. The CDR3 nucleotides are TGTGCCAGCAGCTTAGCGATCCAGCGGGAGGGCCTTAAGACCCAGTACTTC.

This clonotype was recorded many times. The V call is TRBV29-1, the J call TRBJ1-2; D not certain. Germline values: CDR1 SQVTM, CDR2 ANQGSEA. The CDR3 has 14 amino acids. The V end was cut by 1 base, the J end by 3 bases, with 12 bases between. The CDR3 nucleotides are TGCAGCGTTGAAGTGGGGAGTGGGGACTATGGCTACACCTTC. This translates into CSVEVGSGDYGYTF.

There are a few counts of this clonotype. This chain's CDR3 is CASSLGNSGSSGANVLTF. Written as DNA, the CDR3 is TGTGCCAGCAGCTTAGGGAACAGCGGGTCCTCTGGGGCCAACGTCCTGACTTTC. This chain links TRBV7-9 with TRBJ2-6; D may be TRBD2 (6 bases). CDR1 and CDR2 from the germline V gene are SEHNR and FQNEAQ (reference sequence). The CDR3 spans 18 residues. Trimming stripped 1 base from V and 0 bases from J, with 13 bases between.

Only a few counts were recorded for this clonotype. This rearrangement joins TRBV7-9 to TRBJ2-7; D unresolved. The germline V gene has CDR1 SEHNR and CDR2 FQNEAQ (reference sequence). Trimming stripped 4 bases from V and 0 bases from J, with 16 bases between. This CDR3 is 16 amino acids long. CDR3 loop: CASSSPTALPSYEQYF. In nucleotides, the CDR3 is TGTGCCAGCAGCTCCCCAACTGCTCTACCCTCCTACGAGCAGTACTTC.

This clonotype showed up many times. This chain joins TRBV20-1 and TRBJ2-3; D is undetermined. The CDR3 extends over 13 amino acids. V shed 6 bases and J shed 1 base, with 11 bases lying between them. CDR1 and CDR2 from the germline V gene are DFQATT and SNEGSKA (reference sequence). The CDR3, as DNA: TGCAGTGCCCCTCTAATAGGCACAGATACGCAGTATTTT. It is translated as CSAPLIGTDTQYF.

The V and J genes are TRBV30 and TRBJ2-3; D is unclear. This CDR3 is built from 14 residues. V lost 1 base, J lost 0 bases, and 8 bases lay in between. CDR1 and CDR2 (germline): GTSNPN, SVGIG (reference sequence). The chain's CDR3 is CAWSARTSTDTQYF. In DNA, the CDR3 is TGTGCCTGGAGTGCCCGTACTAGCACAGATACGCAGTATTTT.

This clonotype appeared many times. V and J are TRBV6-6 and TRBJ2-7, with no clear D. The V gene's germline CDR1 is MNHNY and CDR2 SVGAGI (reference sequence). V was pared by 0 bases and J by 1 base, with 7 bases between. This CDR3 has 14 amino acids. As DNA, the CDR3 is TGTGCCAGCAGTTACTCGTCCGATTCCTACGAGCAGTACTTC. It yields the protein CASSYSSDSYEQYF.